A single sample is the source of the 27 T cell receptor beta chains below, sequenced in a study of cytomegalovirus exposure and HLA in healthy donors (dated by TCRdb to 2017 to 2019). The library was produced with the immunoSEQ multiplex PCR assay. The multiplex PCR relied on a mix of 60 forward primers for TCR Vbeta segments and 13 reverse primers for TCR Jbeta segments. The source is immuneACCESS, and TCRdb retained only in-frame sequences with V and J called. Part of the clones is not carried over; for the studies checked, unresolved V genes explain less than half of this, and the remainder is unexplained. This sample's listing comprises about 58,000 clones. Approximately 2.1% of the sample rests with the top ten. The sequenced sample consisted of PBMCs. The receptors originated from a woman younger than 30 in good health and CMV-seronegative.

The DNA of the CDR3 is TGTGCCTGGAGACTTCGGACAGGGGCGGGCTATGGCTACACCTTC. It specifies CAWRLRTGAGYGYTF. The chain joins TRBV30 to TRBJ1-2, with 9 bases identical to TRBD1. This CDR3 comprises 15 residues. J lost 4 bases, V lost 3 bases, and 9 bases had no gene match. Germline CDR1 and CDR2: GTSNPN and SVGIG (reference sequence).

This chain connects TRBV2 to TRBJ2-6, with D possibly TRBD2 on 5 matching bases. V was shortened by 7 bases and J by 0 bases, with 7 bases between the two germline ends. This CDR3 region has 14 residues. Looked up from germline, CDR1 is SNHLY and CDR2 is FYNNEI. This CDR3 is CASIGLSGANVLTF. The CDR3, as DNA: TGTGCCAGCATCGGACTCTCTGGGGCCAACGTCCTGACTTTC.

V usage is TRBV10-3 and J usage is TRBJ1-1, with TRBD1 matching over 8 bases. The CDR3 has 14 residues. The ends lost 7 bases at V and 4 bases at J; junction bases unmatched: 8. The germline V gene has CDR1 ENHRY and CDR2 SYGVKD. The CDR3: CAIKTTGVGTEAFF. Here the CDR3 DNA reads TGTGCCATCAAAACGACAGGGGTGGGCACTGAAGCTTTCTTT.

The V gene is TRBV5-8, the J gene TRBJ2-7, with 9 bases aligning to TRBD2. CDR1 and CDR2 from the germline V gene are SGHTS and YDEGEE. Trimming removed 4 bases from V and 5 bases from J; junction bases left unmatched: 7. The CDR3 length is 14 residues. The CDR3 nucleotides read TGTGCCAGCAGCCTGGGACTAGCCAGACACGAGCAGTACTTC. As protein: CASSLGLARHEQYF.

The chain combines TRBV6-5 with TRBJ2-7, with TRBD2 as a possible D gene (6 bases). From germline, CDR1 is MNHEY and CDR2 SVGAGI. The CDR3 has 15 residues. V dropped 1 base and J dropped 5 bases, with 15 bases sitting between them. The CDR3 loop reads CASSYWTGTVNEQYF. CDR3 sequence (DNA): TGTGCCAGCAGTTACTGGACCGGGACTGTGAACGAGCAGTACTTC.

The chain has TRBV10-3 and TRBJ2-5; perhaps TRBD2 as D (6 bases). This CDR3 has 14 residues. Germline V CDR1 and CDR2: ENHRY, SYGVKD. Trimming stripped 6 bases from V and 5 bases from J, with 16 bases between. The CDR3 loop is CAIRPPGVGETQYF. DNA of the CDR3: TGTGCCATCAGGCCTCCGGGGGTAGGGGAGACCCAGTACTTC.

This chain links TRBV5-1 with TRBJ2-7, with 10 bases matching TRBD1. The CDR3 is 14 residues long. V lost 8 bases, J lost 1 base, and 6 bases stayed unmatched. Germline lookup yields CDR1 SGHRS and CDR2 YFSETQ. The CDR3 DNA sequence: TGCGCCAGTAAGGGACAGGGGCCATCCTACGAGCAGTACTTC. Its protein product is CASKGQGPSYEQYF.

The rearrangement joins TRBV13 to TRBJ2-7, with D hard to call. Germline lookup yields CDR1 PRHDT and CDR2 FYEKMQ (reference sequence). CDR3 length equals 14 residues. Trimming removed 3 bases from V and 4 bases from J, with 13 bases in between. For the CDR3, the DNA is TGTGCCAGCAGCTTTCCCCTCAGGCGTTACGAGCAGTACTTC. As protein: CASSFPLRRYEQYF.

The V call is TRBV7-2, the J call TRBJ2-7, with 9 bases identical to TRBD1. After removal of 2 bases from V and 6 bases from J, the junction contained 11 bases not matched to a gene. CDR1 SGHTA and CDR2 FQGNSA come from the germline V gene. The CDR3 totals 16 residues. The CDR3 protein is CASSLNSPGQGGEQYF. The CDR3 DNA reads as TGTGCCAGCAGCTTAAATTCCCCGGGACAGGGAGGCGAGCAGTACTTC.

This chain links TRBV5-1 with TRBJ2-7; TRBD1 agrees at 8 bases. V lost 0 bases, J lost 0 bases, and 17 bases stayed unmatched. The germline V gene encodes CDR1 SGHRS and CDR2 YFSETQ. This CDR3 spans 20 amino acids. DNA for the CDR3: TGCGCCAGCAGCTTGGTTCAACACAGGGGGAAGCGTGCGGGCTCCTACGAGCAGTACTTC. Translating gives CASSLVQHRGKRAGSYEQYF.

The V and J genes are TRBV11-2 and TRBJ1-2; the D gene is possibly TRBD1 (5 bases). V was shortened by 5 bases and J by 0 bases, with 10 bases between the two germline ends. Germline values: CDR1 SGHAT, CDR2 FQNNGV. This CDR3 spans 14 amino acids. The DNA for the CDR3 is TGTGCCAGCAGCCTAAGACAGACTAACTATGGCTACACCTTC. It encodes CASSLRQTNYGYTF.

The rearrangement links TRBV19 to TRBJ2-7; 8 bases align to TRBD1. Losses at the gene ends were 1 base for V and 5 bases for J; bases not matched to a gene: 10. This CDR3 is 16 amino acids long. The germline V gene has CDR1 LNHDA and CDR2 SQIVND (reference sequence). CDR3 DNA sequence: TGTGCCAGTAGTATAGCACGCTGGACAGGGTTACACGAGCAGTACTTC. It specifies CASSIARWTGLHEQYF.

The chain combines TRBV13 with TRBJ1-1; weak D call: TRBD1 (5 bases). Germline values: CDR1 PRHDT, CDR2 FYEKMQ (reference sequence). V lost 5 bases, J lost 3 bases, and 13 bases lay in between. The CDR3 runs 14 residues. CDR3 DNA sequence: TGTGCCAGCAGCCCCGTCGACAGTTACACTGAAGCTTTCTTT. Protein sequence: CASSPVDSYTEAFF.

The CDR3 region has the DNA TGTGCCAGCAGTGACTCAGGGGGCGCAGATACGCAGTATTTT. Translation: CASSDSGGADTQYF. The chain is built from TRBV6-4 and TRBJ2-3; 7 bases match TRBD1. CDR3 length equals 14 residues. Germline V gives CDR1 MRHNA, CDR2 SNTAGT. Trimming removed 0 bases from V and 4 bases from J; junction bases left unmatched: 1.

This rearrangement joins TRBV5-4 to TRBJ1-1; D gene unclear. V lost 4 bases, J lost 3 bases, and 10 bases lay in between. The germline V gene encodes CDR1 SGHNT and CDR2 YYREEE (reference sequence). There are 13 residues in the CDR3. CDR3 loop: CASSPSVDTEAFF. The CDR3 nucleotides read TGTGCCAGCAGCCCATCGGTTGACACTGAAGCTTTCTTT.

The J gene is TRBJ2-2, the V gene TRBV28; tentatively, D is TRBD2 (6 bases). V gave up 7 bases and J gave up 0 bases, with 12 bases separating them. The CDR3 length is 15 residues. CDR1 is MDHEN and CDR2 is SYDVKM in the germline V gene. This chain's CDR3 is CASNWSGANTGELFF. The CDR3 region has the DNA TGTGCCAGCAACTGGTCGGGAGCGAACACCGGGGAGCTGTTTTTT. The full variable domain, in which reference TRBV28 and TRBJ2-2 provide the parts outside the CDR3, is DVKVTQSSRYLVKRTGEKVFLECVQDMDHENMFWYRQDPGLGLRLIYFSYDVKMKEKGDIPEGYSVSREKKERFSLILESASTNQTSMYLCASNWSGANTGELFFGEGSRLTVL.

J is TRBJ2-7 and V is TRBV5-4, with 9 bases lining up with TRBD1. Germline V CDR1 and CDR2: SGHNT, YYREEE (reference sequence). The CDR3 is 16 amino acids. V lost 3 bases to trimming and J lost 6 bases; unmatched junction nucleotides: 13. CDR3 DNA: TGTGCCAGCAGCTCATCCCCGGGACAGGGAGTTCGCGAGCAGTACTTC. Protein sequence: CASSSSPGQGVREQYF. Supplemented by reference TRBV5-4 and TRBJ2-7, the full variable domain reads ETGVTQSPTHLIKTRGQQVTLRCSSQSGHNTVSWYQQALGQGPQFIFQYYREEENGRGNFPPRFSGLQFPNYSSELNVNALELDDSALYLCASSSSPGQGVREQYFGPGTRLTVT.

The chain links TRBV5-1 to TRBJ2-7; weak D call: TRBD2 (6 bases). Germline CDR1 is SGHRS and CDR2 is YFSETQ. V was cut by 1 base and J by 3 bases, with 8 bases left in between. The CDR3 is made up of 13 amino acids. The CDR3 region is CASSLWGDYEQYF. CDR3 nucleotides: TGCGCCAGCAGCTTGTGGGGGGACTACGAGCAGTACTTC.

The chain links TRBV5-1 to TRBJ1-2; 7 nucleotides match TRBD1. Germline CDR1 is SGHRS and CDR2 is YFSETQ. The trim removed 3 bases at V and 4 bases at J, leaving 6 bases unmatched. This CDR3 spans 14 amino acids. CDR3 nucleotide sequence: TGCGCCAGCAGCTCCGGACAGGCGCCCTATGGCTACACCTTC. Protein: CASSSGQAPYGYTF.

V and J are TRBV5-1 and TRBJ2-5, with D tentatively TRBD1 (5 bases). Germline V gene sequence: CDR1 SGHRS, CDR2 YFSETQ. Trimming pared 3 bases from V and 2 bases from J, leaving 11 bases between. The CDR3 consists of 14 residues. Written as DNA, the CDR3 is TGCGCCAGCAGCTCCTCGCAGGGACAAGAGACCCAGTACTTC. As protein: CASSSSQGQETQYF.

Worth noting for this clone: The junction shows a germline mismatch at one end, possibly a read error. This same CDR3 is encoded by further DNA sequences in the sample. This chain links TRBV5-1 with TRBJ1-2; 9 bases line up with TRBD1. The CDR3 has 14 residues. CDR1 SGHRS and CDR2 YFSETQ come from the germline V gene. The CDR3 sequence: CASSLGQGPYGYTF. The CDR3 bases are TGCGCCAGCAGTTTGGGACAGGGCCCCTATGGCTACACCTTC.

The chain has TRBV6-5 and TRBJ2-1, with a weak D call TRBD1 (6 bases). Trimming took 6 bases from V and 3 from J, leaving 9 bases between them. This CDR3 has 13 residues. The germline V gene encodes CDR1 MNHEY and CDR2 SVGAGI. CDR3 in DNA: TGTGCCAGCAGGAAGGACAGCTACAATGAGCAGTTCTTC. Translated: CASRKDSYNEQFF.

CDR3: CASTITTDSYGYTF. The CDR3 coding sequence is TGTGCCAGCACGATAACGACGGACAGTTATGGCTACACCTTC. V gene TRBV2 combines with J gene TRBJ1-2, with D possibly matching TRBD1 (6 bases). V lost 7 bases, J lost 5 bases, and 17 bases lay in between. The CDR3 has 14 amino acids. The germline V gene has CDR1 SNHLY and CDR2 FYNNEI.

The chain employs TRBV19 and TRBJ2-6, with 7 bases identical to TRBD2. Germline-derived CDR1 and CDR2 are LNHDA and SQIVND (reference sequence). The CDR3 runs to 15 residues. V shed 7 bases, J shed 2 bases, and the junction held 5 bases outside the gene matches. CDR3 region: CASKPSGAGANVLTF. The CDR3 DNA reads TGTGCCAGTAAGCCTAGCGGAGCTGGGGCCAACGTCCTGACTTTC.

The chain is built from TRBV18 and TRBJ2-7; TRBD2 is a possible D gene (5 bases). Germline assignment: CDR1 KGHSH and CDR2 LQKENI. V was shortened by 3 bases and J by 2 bases, with 11 bases between the two germline ends. This CDR3 has 14 amino acids. The CDR3 coding sequence is TGTGCCAGCTCACCTGGTCCCGGGACCTACGAGCAGTACTTC. Translating gives CASSPGPGTYEQYF.

The chain employs TRBV9 and TRBJ2-7; the match to TRBD1 covers 8 bases. J lost 3 bases, V lost 1 base, and 3 bases had no gene match. CDR3 size: 14 residues. In germline, CDR1 is SGDLS, CDR2 YYNGEE. The CDR3 DNA reads as TGTGCCAGCAGCGTAAGACAGGGGAGCTACGAGCAGTACTTC. This sequence encodes CASSVRQGSYEQYF.

This chain connects TRBV7-9 to TRBJ1-5, with 12 bases aligning to TRBD1. This CDR3 comprises 14 residues. CDR1 SEHNR and CDR2 FQNEAQ come from the germline V gene (reference sequence). After removal of 4 bases from V and 11 bases from J, the junction contained 6 bases not matched to a gene. Here the CDR3 reads CASSSGQGAEAQHF. The CDR3 DNA reads TGTGCCAGCAGCTCGGGACAGGGGGCTGAGGCCCAGCATTTT.